The rows below give T cell receptor beta chains drawn from one sample of a study of CD8 T cells in ankylosing spondylitis. TCRdb re-derived calls from the 5' RACE reads in MiXCR, one entry per CDR3 protein. Here the sample spans a few hundred thousand distinct CDR3 sequences, 15% to 20% being singletons. The sample was blood, either unsorted or a sorted T cell fraction (not recorded which). Receptors originate from a male donor with ankylosing spondylitis or in good health (not recorded which). CDR3s include the opening cysteine and the closing phenylalanine or tryptophan. The D gene is left open where the match is weak. Only part of the rows carry a size: once, few, many, or a class if the clone is expanded.

V gene	clone size	D gene	J gene	CDR3 protein	CDR3 DNA
TRBV4-1	-	-	TRBJ2-2	CASSQEGSFPGELFF	TGCGCCAGCAGCCAAGAAGGGAGTTTTCCCGGGGAGCTGTTTTTT
TRBV4-1	many	-	TRBJ2-1	CASRAIPQSSYNEQFF	TGCGCCAGCAGAGCCATCCCACAGAGCTCCTACAATGAGCAGTTCTTC
TRBV12-3/TRBV12-4	-	-	TRBJ1-2	CASTPTVNYGYTF	TGTGCCAGCACCCCGACAGTTAACTATGGCTACACCTTC
TRBV5-1	many	-	TRBJ1-1	CASSLITRGGNTEAFF	TGCGCCAGCAGCTTAATCACCAGGGGAGGGAACACTGAAGCTTTCTTT
TRBV7-7	-	-	TRBJ2-2	CASSSATGVNTGELFF	TGTGCTAGCAGCTCAGCCACGGGAGTGAACACCGGGGAGCTGTTTTTT
TRBV24-1	-	-	TRBJ2-3	CAASDRTDTQYF	TGTGCCGCCAGTGACCGCACAGATACGCAGTATTTT
TRBV29-1	few	-	TRBJ1-5	CSVETGFNQPQHF	TGCAGCGTTGAAACAGGATTCAATCAGCCCCAGCATTTT
TRBV5-1	-	TRBD1	TRBJ1-5	CASRGQGEGQPQHF	TGCGCCAGCAGGGGACAGGGTGAGGGTCAGCCCCAGCATTTT
TRBV7-2	-	-	TRBJ1-1	CASSSYSMNTEAFF	TGTGCCAGCAGCTCTTACTCCATGAACACTGAAGCTTTCTTT
TRBV28	many	-	TRBJ1-1	CASSPYPRGSAFF	TGTGCCAGCAGCCCCTATCCTAGGGGGTCGGCTTTCTTT
TRBV3-1	few	-	TRBJ1-4	CASSSGPMNEKLFF	TGTGCCAGCAGTAGCGGGCCAATGAATGAAAAACTGTTTTTT
TRBV7-6	-	-	TRBJ2-6	CASSLKMAGAGSGANVLTF	TGTGCCAGCAGCTTAAAGATGGCAGGGGCAGGATCTGGGGCCAACGTCCTGACTTTC
TRBV6-1	few	TRBD1	TRBJ1-2	CASNQQGSGYTF	TGTGCCAGCAATCAACAGGGGAGTGGCTACACCTTC
TRBV3-1	-	TRBD1	TRBJ1-1	CASSHPGTGFPEAFF	TGTGCCAGCAGCCACCCCGGGACAGGGTTTCCTGAAGCTTTCTTT
TRBV27	-	TRBD2	TRBJ2-1	CASSSTLAGSYNEQFF	TGTGCCAGCAGTTCTACTCTAGCGGGAAGTTACAATGAGCAGTTCTTC
TRBV3-1	many	TRBD1	TRBJ1-3	CASSQEPGQFGNTIYF	TGTGCCAGCAGCCAAGAGCCGGGACAGTTCGGAAACACCATATATTTT
TRBV5-1	many	-	TRBJ2-2	CASSLAGQSTGELFF	TGCGCCAGCAGCTTGGCCGGGCAGAGCACCGGGGAGCTGTTTTTT
TRBV4-2	-	TRBD2	TRBJ2-2	CASSQVTSGPGELFF	TGTGCCAGCAGCCAAGTAACTAGCGGGCCTGGGGAGCTGTTTTTT
TRBV5-6	few	-	TRBJ1-2	CASSFTRGFYGYTF	TGTGCCAGCAGCTTTACCAGGGGCTTCTATGGCTACACCTTC
TRBV5-1	few	TRBD1	TRBJ1-6	CASSMGQGFTTLHF	TGCGCCAGCAGCATGGGACAGGGATTTACCACCCTCCACTTT
TRBV28	few	TRBD1	TRBJ2-3	CASSTRTGLGADTQYF	TGTGCCAGCAGTACCCGGACAGGGCTGGGGGCAGATACGCAGTATTTT
TRBV12-3/TRBV12-4	many	-	TRBJ2-3	CASSFDGRGTDTQYF	TGTGCCAGCAGTTTTGATGGGCGCGGCACAGATACGCAGTATTTT
TRBV9	-	-	TRBJ1-1	CAGSVQQERHSEAFF	TGTGCCGGCAGCGTACAGCAAGAGCGTCATAGTGAAGCTTTCTTT
TRBV29-1	few	-	TRBJ2-5	CSVVTPRETQYF	TGCAGCGTTGTAACACCTCGGGAGACCCAGTACTTC
TRBV6-1	-	-	TRBJ1-5	CASSDNNQPQHF	TGTGCCAGCAGTGACAACAATCAGCCCCAGCATTTT
TRBV12-3/TRBV12-4	-	TRBD1	TRBJ1-6	CASSFGQGGPSPLHF	TGTGCCAGCAGTTTCGGTCAGGGGGGACCCTCACCCCTCCACTTT
TRBV7-8	-	TRBD1	TRBJ2-1	CVSSNRQGNEQFF	TGTGTCAGCAGCAACCGACAGGGCAATGAGCAGTTCTTC
TRBV6-5	few	-	TRBJ2-2	CASSIRAGELFF	TGTGCCAGCAGTATTAGGGCCGGGGAGCTGTTTTTT
TRBV20-1	few	TRBD1	TRBJ2-5	CSARSATGEVETQYF	TGCAGTGCTAGGTCTGCGACAGGGGAGGTGGAGACCCAGTACTTC
TRBV2	-	-	TRBJ1-5	CASKIGVGGSQPQHF	TGTGCCAGCAAAATCGGCGTCGGGGGCAGTCAGCCCCAGCATTTT
TRBV6-1	-	TRBD1	TRBJ1-3	CASRRTGDLSGNTIYF	TGTGCCAGCAGGAGGACAGGGGACCTCTCTGGAAACACCATATATTTT
TRBV10-3	few	-	TRBJ2-5	CAISGIAGGETQYF	TGTGCCATCAGTGGGATTGCAGGCGGGGAGACCCAGTACTTC
TRBV6-5	-	-	TRBJ2-1	CASSYATGQGQGNNEQFF	TGTGCCAGCAGTTACGCGACAGGCCAGGGTCAAGGGAACAATGAGCAGTTCTTC
TRBV5-1	few	-	TRBJ2-5	CASSKENGKTQYF	TGCGCCAGCTCCAAGGAGAACGGGAAGACCCAGTACTTC
TRBV20-1	many	-	TRBJ1-2	CSARDQVSYGYTF	TGCAGTGCTAGAGACCAGGTTTCCTATGGCTACACCTTC
TRBV6-1	-	-	TRBJ1-1	CASSVQGEGTEAFF	TGTGCCAGCAGTGTTCAGGGCGAGGGCACTGAAGCTTTCTTT
TRBV7-8	many	TRBD2	TRBJ2-5	CASSLRLAGDKETQYF	TGTGCCAGCAGCTTAAGACTAGCGGGGGATAAAGAGACCCAGTACTTC
TRBV5-1	-	-	TRBJ2-3	CASSLGGVADSTDTQYF	TGCGCCAGCAGCTTGGGGGGGGTAGCGGATAGCACAGATACGCAGTATTTT
TRBV3-1	few	TRBD2	TRBJ2-3	CASREGGGRTDTQYF	TGTGCCAGCAGGGAAGGCGGGGGGCGGACAGATACGCAGTATTTT
TRBV25-1	-	-	TRBJ2-3	CASSEVSIASTDTQYF	TGTGCCAGCAGTGAAGTATCCATTGCTAGCACAGATACGCAGTATTTT
TRBV20-1	-	TRBD2	TRBJ2-1	CSANFAGGNNEQFF	TGCAGTGCAAACTTCGCGGGGGGTAACAATGAGCAGTTCTTC
TRBV3-1	-	-	TRBJ1-2	CASSPSRQWNYGYTF	TGTGCCAGCAGCCCCTCCAGACAGTGGAACTATGGCTACACCTTC
TRBV5-1	few	-	TRBJ2-5	CASSKIGQQETQYF	TGCGCCAGCAGCAAAATCGGACAACAAGAGACCCAGTACTTC
TRBV2	-	-	TRBJ1-5	CASREGGGQPQHF	TGTGCCAGCAGAGAAGGGGGAGGTCAGCCCCAGCATTTT
TRBV20-1	-	-	TRBJ1-4	CSARLTAEKLFF	TGCAGTGCTAGATTGACTGCGGAAAAACTGTTTTTT
TRBV2	few	-	TRBJ2-1	CASSERVVRNEQFF	TGTGCCAGCAGTGAAAGGGTAGTTCGCAATGAGCAGTTCTTC
TRBV5-6	many	-	TRBJ1-5	CASSSVGHNQPQHF	TGTGCCAGCAGCTCGGTGGGACACAATCAGCCCCAGCATTTT
TRBV5-1	many	TRBD2	TRBJ2-1	CASSQPIKAGLAYNEQFF	TGCGCCAGCAGCCAACCTATTAAAGCGGGACTGGCCTACAATGAGCAGTTCTTC
TRBV20-1	-	-	TRBJ2-3	CSARIGRGADTQYF	TGCAGTGCTAGGATCGGGCGGGGCGCAGATACGCAGTATTTT
TRBV6-5	-	-	TRBJ1-1	CASSYSHVRTENTEVFF	TGTGCCAGCAGTTACTCGCATGTTAGGACGGAGAACACTGAAGTTTTCTTT
TRBV27	-	TRBD1	TRBJ2-6	CASSLFGQGSVSGANVLTF	TGTGCCAGCAGTTTATTCGGACAGGGTTCTGTTTCTGGGGCCAACGTCCTGACTTTC
TRBV29-1	-	-	TRBJ1-3	CSVEGDGAGNTIYF	TGCAGCGTTGAGGGGGACGGTGCTGGAAACACCATATATTTT
TRBV10-3	-	-	TRBJ2-3	CAIRGAEITDTLYF	TGTGCCATCAGGGGAGCGGAGATCACAGATACGCTGTATTTT
TRBV11-1	few	TRBD2	TRBJ2-1	CASSLAGTSSEQFF	TGTGCCAGCAGCTTAGCCGGGACTAGCTCGGAGCAGTTCTTC
TRBV5-6	many	TRBD1	TRBJ2-3	CASSLLGGDGRTDTQYF	TGTGCCAGCAGCTTGTTAGGGGGCGATGGGCGCACAGATACGCAGTATTTT